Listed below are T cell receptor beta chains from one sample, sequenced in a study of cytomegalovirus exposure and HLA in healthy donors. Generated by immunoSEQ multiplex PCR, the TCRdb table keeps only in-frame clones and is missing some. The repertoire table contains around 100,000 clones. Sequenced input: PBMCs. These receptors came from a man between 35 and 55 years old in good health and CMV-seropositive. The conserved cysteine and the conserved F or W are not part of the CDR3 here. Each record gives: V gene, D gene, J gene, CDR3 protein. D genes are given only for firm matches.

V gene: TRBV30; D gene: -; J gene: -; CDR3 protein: AWSVGDYEQY
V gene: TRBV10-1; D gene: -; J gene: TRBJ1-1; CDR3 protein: ASSESARMRAF
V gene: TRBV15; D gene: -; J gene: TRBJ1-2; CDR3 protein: ATARGGNYGYT
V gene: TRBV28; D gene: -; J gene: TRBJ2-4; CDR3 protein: ASSLRTHSGIQY
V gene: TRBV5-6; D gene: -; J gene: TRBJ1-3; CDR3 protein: ASSSDSYSGNTIY
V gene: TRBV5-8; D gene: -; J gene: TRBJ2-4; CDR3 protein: ASSLATGLAKNIQY
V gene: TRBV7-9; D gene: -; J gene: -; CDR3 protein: ASSLKIMTSYEQY
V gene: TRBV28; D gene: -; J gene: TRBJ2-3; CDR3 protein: ASRGPRTAPTDTQY
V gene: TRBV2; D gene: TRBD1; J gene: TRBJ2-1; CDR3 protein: ASSEMGQGYEQF
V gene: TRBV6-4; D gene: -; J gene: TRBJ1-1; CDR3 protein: ASSYRATEAF
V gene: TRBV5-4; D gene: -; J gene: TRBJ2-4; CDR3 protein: ASSGGKEGNIQY
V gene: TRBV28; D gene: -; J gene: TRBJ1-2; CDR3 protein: ASSPAGFPSGYT
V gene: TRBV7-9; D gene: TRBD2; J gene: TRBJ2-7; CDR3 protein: ASSFPSGSSYEQY
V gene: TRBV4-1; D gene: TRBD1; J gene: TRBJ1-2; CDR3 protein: ASSQEDRVSGYT
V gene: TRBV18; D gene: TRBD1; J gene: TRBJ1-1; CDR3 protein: ASSRTGPTEAF
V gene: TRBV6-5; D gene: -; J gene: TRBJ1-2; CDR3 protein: ASSSSPPIRGYT
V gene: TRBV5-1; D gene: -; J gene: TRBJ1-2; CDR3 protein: ASSYGQTTANYGYT
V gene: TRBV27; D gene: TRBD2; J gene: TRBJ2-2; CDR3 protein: ASSLRLAGGFGELF
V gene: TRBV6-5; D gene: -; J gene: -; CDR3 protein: ASNPQGSSYEQY
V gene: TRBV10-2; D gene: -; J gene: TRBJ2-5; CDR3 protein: ASSITGLRETQY
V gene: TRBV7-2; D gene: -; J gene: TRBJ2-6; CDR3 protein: ASSLVRGWSGANVLT
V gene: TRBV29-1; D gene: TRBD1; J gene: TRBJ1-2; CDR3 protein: SVEGGTGEVKAYGYT
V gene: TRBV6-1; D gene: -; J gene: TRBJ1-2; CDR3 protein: ASSAAGTYGYT
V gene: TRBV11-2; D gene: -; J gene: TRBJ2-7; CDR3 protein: ASSRIAGPVGEQY
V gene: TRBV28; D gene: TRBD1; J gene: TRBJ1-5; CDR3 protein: ASSTGTGGNQPQH
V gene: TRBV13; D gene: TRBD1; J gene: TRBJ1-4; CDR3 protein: ASSERQGGRYEKLF
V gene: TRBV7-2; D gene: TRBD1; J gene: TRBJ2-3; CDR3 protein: ASSLRTGGATDTQY
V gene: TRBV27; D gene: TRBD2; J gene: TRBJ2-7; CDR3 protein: ASSLITGGPLGEQY
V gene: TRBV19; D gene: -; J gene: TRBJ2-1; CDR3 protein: ASSMPGTLQF
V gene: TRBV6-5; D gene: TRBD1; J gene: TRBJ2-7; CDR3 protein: ASSYIGTGGPYEQY
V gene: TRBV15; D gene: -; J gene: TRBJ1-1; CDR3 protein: ATSTEQGLGTEAF
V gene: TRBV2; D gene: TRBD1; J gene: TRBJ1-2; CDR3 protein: ASSQRTGSGYT
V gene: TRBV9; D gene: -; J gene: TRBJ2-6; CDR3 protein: ASSVGAGAGANVLT
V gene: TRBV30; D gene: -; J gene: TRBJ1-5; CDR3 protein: AGGSQLRLYSNQPQH
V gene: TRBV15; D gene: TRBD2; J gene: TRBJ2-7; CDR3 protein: ATSRGPGLESYEQY
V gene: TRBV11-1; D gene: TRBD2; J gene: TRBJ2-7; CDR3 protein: ASSRGTSSHSYEQY
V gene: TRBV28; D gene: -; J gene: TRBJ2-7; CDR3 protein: ASSLWDTEQY
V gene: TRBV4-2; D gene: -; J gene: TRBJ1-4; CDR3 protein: ASSQGWGRGQNEKLF
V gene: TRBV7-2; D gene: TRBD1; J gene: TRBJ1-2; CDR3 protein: ASSPGTGGYGYT
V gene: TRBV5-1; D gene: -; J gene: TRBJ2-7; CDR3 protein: ASSLDRALYEQY
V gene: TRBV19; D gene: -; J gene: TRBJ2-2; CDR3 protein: ASSMGPTRVTGELF
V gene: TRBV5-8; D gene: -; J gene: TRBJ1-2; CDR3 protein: ASSLGATNYGYT
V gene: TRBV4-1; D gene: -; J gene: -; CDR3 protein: ASSLVVAAPLSGEQY
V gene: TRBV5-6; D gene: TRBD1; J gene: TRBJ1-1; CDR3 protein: ASSLGQGAREAF
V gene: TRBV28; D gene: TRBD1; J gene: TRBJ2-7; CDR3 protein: ASSTTGTGSYEQY
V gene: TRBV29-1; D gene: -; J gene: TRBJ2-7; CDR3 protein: SVEVSGQTYEQY
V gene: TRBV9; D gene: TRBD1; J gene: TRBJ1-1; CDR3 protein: ASSLVGTARRGNTEAF
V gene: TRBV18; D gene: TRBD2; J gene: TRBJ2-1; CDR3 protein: ASSSLPGLADQGRANEQF
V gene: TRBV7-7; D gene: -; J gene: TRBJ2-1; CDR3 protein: ASSLSPGSYNEQF
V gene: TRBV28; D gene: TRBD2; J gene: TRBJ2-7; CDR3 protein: ASSSSGGSYEQY
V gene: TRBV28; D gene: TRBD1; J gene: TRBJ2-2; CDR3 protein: ASSLPAGGVGELF